The 8 T cell receptor beta chains presented below share a single source sample, sequenced in a study of blood T cell repertoires in COVID-19. Clones were read by immunoSEQ multiplex PCR, and TCRdb kept only the in-frame ones, dropping some. Seen here are 45,000 to 55,000 clones, around 83% observed once, and the top ten hold around 11%. The source material was peripheral blood. The source is a man in his 70s with active COVID-19.

The chain carries TRBV4-3 and TRBJ2-2; possibly TRBD1 for D (5 bases). Germline CDR1 LGHNA, CDR2 YSLEER. The CDR3 runs 15 residues. The V end was cut by 0 bases, the J end by 1 base, with 6 bases between. CDR3 nucleotides: TGCGCCAGCAGCCAAGATACAGGGAACACCGGGGAGCTGTTTTTT. Protein: CASSQDTGNTGELFF.

The chain joins TRBV27 to TRBJ2-3; TRBD2 might be the D (6 bases). From germline, CDR1 is MNHEY and CDR2 SMNVEV (reference sequence). V gave up 2 bases and J gave up 3 bases, with 6 bases separating them. The CDR3 loop spans 13 amino acids. The CDR3 is CASSLAGTDTQYF. In DNA, the CDR3 is TGTGCCAGCAGTTTAGCGGGAACAGATACGCAGTATTTT.

The chain links TRBV5-4 to TRBJ1-1; D remains ambiguous. CDR3 length: 14 amino acids. CDR1 SGHNT and CDR2 YYREEE come from the germline V gene (reference sequence). Trimming cost V 1 base and J 1 base, with 8 bases left between them. CDR3 bases: TGTGCCAGCAGCTTGTCTACAGCGAACACTGAAGCTTTCTTT. Translating gives CASSLSTANTEAFF.

This clone was seen once. The rearrangement links TRBV19 to TRBJ1-2; possible D gene TRBD1, 6 bases. Germline CDR1 reads LNHDA; CDR2 reads SQIVND (reference sequence). The CDR3 is 15 residues long. The germline V and J ends were trimmed by 7 bases and 1 base, with 16 bases remaining between them. This CDR3 is CASIKGDEGNYGYTF. CDR3 DNA: TGTGCCAGTATTAAGGGGGATGAGGGTAACTATGGCTACACCTTC.

The gene calls are TRBV7-3 and TRBJ2-6; possible D gene TRBD2, 5 bases. There are 16 residues in the CDR3. CDR1 SGHTA and CDR2 FQGTGA come from the germline V gene. V lost 0 bases and J lost 1, with 7 bases in between. The chain's CDR3 is CASSLTAGSGANVLTF. CDR3 coding DNA: TGTGCCAGCAGCTTAACTGCGGGTTCTGGGGCCAACGTCCTGACTTTC.

V and J are TRBV10-3 and TRBJ2-7; 8 bases map to TRBD1. The CDR3 spans 15 residues. With V trimmed by 3 bases and J by 3 bases, 7 bases remained unmatched. Germline V CDR1 and CDR2: ENHRY, SYGVKD. The CDR3 DNA reads TGTGCCATCAGTGAAACCGGGACAGGAGGCTACGAGCAGTACTTC. Its translation is CAISETGTGGYEQYF.

This clone appeared once. V gene TRBV19 combines with J gene TRBJ1-4; 12 bases line up with TRBD1. The germline CDR1 and CDR2 sequences are LNHDA and SQIVND (reference sequence). The length of the CDR3 is 17 residues. Trimming at V came to 6 bases and at J to 0 bases, leaving 5 bases not matched to a gene. This chain's CDR3 is CASRGTGGSATNEKLFF. CDR3 bases: TGTGCCAGTAGGGGGACAGGGGGCTCGGCAACTAATGAAAAACTGTTTTTT.

The chain joins TRBV2 to TRBJ1-5; D is uncertain. Germline V gives CDR1 SNHLY, CDR2 FYNNEI. This CDR3 region has 13 residues. V was cut by 5 bases and J by 2 bases, with 7 bases left in between. CDR3 sequence: CASSIGGNQPQHF. The CDR3 DNA sequence: TGTGCCAGCAGTATCGGGGGCAATCAGCCCCAGCATTTT.